A single sample is the source of the 18 T cell receptor beta chains below, sequenced in a study of OX40 agonist ivuxolimab in advanced cancers. The table came from immunoSEQ multiplex PCR; TCRdb's copy has only in-frame clones and leaves some out. The sample has tens of thousands of clones; roughly 88% are singletons. The sample consisted of CD4+ or CD8+ T cells sorted from blood, taken in a trial of the OX40 agonist ivuxolimab. The receptors were gathered from an adult with an advanced solid tumor such as melanoma, head and neck, liver or kidney cancer.

The chain employs TRBV2 and TRBJ2-3, with D tentatively TRBD1 (5 bases). The CDR3 spans 12 residues. Germline CDR1 reads SNHLY; CDR2 reads FYNNEI. V lost 6 bases and J lost 2, with 6 bases in between. The CDR3 region is CASRDNTDTQYF. The DNA of the CDR3 is TGTGCCAGCAGGGACAACACAGATACGCAGTATTTT.

This chain connects TRBV5-6 to TRBJ1-2, with 7 bases that match TRBD1. The V and J ends lost 5 bases and 2 bases, in that order; junction bases with no gene match: 9. The length of the CDR3 is 15 residues. Germline CDR1 reads SGHDT; CDR2 reads YYEEEE. The CDR3 is CASRYRGPGNYGYTF. For the CDR3, the DNA is TGTGCCAGCAGGTACAGGGGCCCAGGAAACTATGGCTACACCTTC. Combining the CDR3 with reference TRBV5-6 and TRBJ1-2 gives the whole variable domain DAGVTQSPTHLIKTRGQQVTLRCSPKSGHDTVSWYQQALGQGPQFIFQYYEEEERQRGNFPDRFSGHQFPNYSSELNVNALLLGDSALYLCASRYRGPGNYGYTFGSGTRLTVV.

The table lists this clone with a few counts. V usage is TRBV9 and J usage is TRBJ2-1; the match to TRBD2 covers 10 bases. Germline CDR1 reads SGDLS; CDR2 reads YYNGEE. Unmatched junction bases numbered 15, after V lost 0 bases and J lost 0 bases. The CDR3 runs to 21 residues. CDR3 in amino acids: CASSVEGSTSGYLSSYNEQFF. The CDR3 nucleotides are TGTGCCAGCAGCGTAGAGGGGTCGACTAGCGGGTACCTTAGCTCCTACAATGAGCAGTTCTTC.

CDR3 nucleotide sequence: TGTGCCAGCAGCTTAAAACGGACGGGAAATCAGCCCCAGCATTTT. Encoded protein: CASSLKRTGNQPQHF. The chain recombines TRBV7-8 with TRBJ1-5; D uncertain. CDR1 is SGHVS and CDR2 is FQNEAQ in the germline V gene. Trimming stripped 2 bases from V and 4 bases from J, with 12 bases between. CDR3 length: 15 residues.

The gene calls are TRBV6-1 and TRBJ1-2; D remains unclear. The CDR3 loop spans 14 amino acids. The V gene lost 5 bases and the J gene lost 0 bases, with 10 bases spanning the gap. Germline-derived CDR1 and CDR2 are MNHNS and SASEGT. CDR3 loop: CASSFGEANYGYTF. In DNA, the CDR3 is TGTGCCAGCAGTTTTGGAGAAGCTAACTATGGCTACACCTTC.

This chain connects TRBV28 to TRBJ1-5; D gene ambiguous. Looked up from germline, CDR1 is MDHEN and CDR2 is SYDVKM. Trimming removed 2 bases at V and 11 bases at J, with 13 bases between. CDR3 length: 13 amino acids. The CDR3 DNA reads TGTGCCAGCAGTTTAATTGAGGCAGGCGCCCAGCATTTT. Translated, it gives CASSLIEAGAQHF.

The gene calls are TRBV6-6 and TRBJ1-1; D is undetermined. V was shortened by 2 bases and J by 6 bases, with 10 bases between the two germline ends. Per the germline V gene, CDR1 is MNHNY and CDR2 is SVGAGI (reference sequence). The CDR3 length is 13 residues. The CDR3 region is CASSYNRPPEAFF. The CDR3, as DNA: TGTGCCAGCAGTTACAATCGACCTCCTGAAGCTTTCTTT.

The CDR3 is CASSLGQDANYGYTF. The CDR3 bases are TGCGCCAGCAGCTTGGGACAGGATGCTAACTATGGCTACACCTTC. The chain couples TRBV5-1 to TRBJ1-2; tentative D call: TRBD1 (6 bases). V lost 0 bases to trimming and J lost 0 bases, with 9 bases between them. This CDR3 contains 15 residues. Germline CDR1 SGHRS, CDR2 YFSETQ.

The CDR3 here is CASSPPGGETGELFF. The CDR3 DNA reads as TGTGCCAGCAGCCCCCCAGGGGGAGAAACCGGGGAGCTGTTTTTT. The chain links TRBV11-1 to TRBJ2-2; 7 nucleotides match TRBD1. After removal of 5 bases from V and 5 bases from J, the junction contained 8 bases not matched to a gene. CDR1 is SGHAT, CDR2 FQDESV, per germline (reference sequence). The CDR3 spans 15 residues.

The CDR3 DNA follows: TGTGCCAGCAGTCTAAACGCGAACACCGGGGAGCTGTTTTTT. Encoded protein: CASSLNANTGELFF. The chain has TRBV2 and TRBJ2-2, with D unclear. CDR1 is SNHLY, CDR2 FYNNEI, per germline. V lost 5 bases, J lost 0 bases, and 7 bases lay in between. This CDR3 comprises 14 residues. The entire variable domain, with the rest obtained from reference TRBV2 and TRBJ2-2, is as follows: EPEVTQTPSHQVTQMGQEVILRCVPISNHLYFYWYRQILGQKVEFLVSFYNNEISEKSEIFDDQFSVERPDGSNFTLKIRSTKLEDSAMYFCASSLNANTGELFFGEGSRLTVL.

This clone was counted a few times. At one of its ends the junction is not consistent with the germline gene, which may arise from a read error. In DNA, the CDR3 is TGTGCCTGGAGGACGACAGGGGTCGCCCACTTC. It codes for CAWRTTGVAHF. The rearrangement joins TRBV30 to TRBJ2-7; 8 nucleotides agree with TRBD1. Per the germline V gene, CDR1 is GTSNPN and CDR2 is SVGIG (reference sequence). This CDR3 comprises 11 residues.

This rearrangement joins TRBV9 to TRBJ2-5; TRBD2 is a possible D gene (6 bases). Germline assignment: CDR1 SGDLS and CDR2 YYNGEE. The CDR3 is made up of 15 amino acids. V lost 0 bases, J lost 7 bases, and 16 bases lay in between. CDR3 in DNA: TGTGCCAGCAGCGTAGCGGGAGTGGGCGGCGGGACCCAGTACTTC. The encoded protein is CASSVAGVGGGTQYF.

The sample holds a few counts of this clone. The J gene is TRBJ2-1, the V gene TRBV10-2; 10 bases are a match to TRBD2. V trimming: 2 bases; J trimming: 10 bases; junction bases outside the gene matches: 2. The length of the CDR3 is 13 residues. CDR1 and CDR2 (germline): WSHSY, SAAADI. The CDR3 region is CASSEASGGEQFF. In DNA form, the CDR3 reads TGCGCCAGCAGTGAGGCTAGCGGGGGCGAGCAGTTCTTC.

This sequence joins TRBV4-1 and TRBJ2-5; 14 nucleotides line up with TRBD2. The CDR3 length is 17 residues. Per germline, CDR1 MGHRA and CDR2 YSYEKL. V lost 6 bases, J lost 4 bases, and 10 bases stayed unmatched. The CDR3 region is CASSLSGTSGSGETQYF. The CDR3 nucleotides are TGCGCCAGCAGTCTTTCCGGGACTAGCGGGAGTGGAGAGACCCAGTACTTC.

The genes are TRBV11-2 and TRBJ2-2; the D gene is possibly TRBD1 (6 bases). Trimming stripped 0 bases from V and 6 bases from J, with 11 bases between. CDR3 length: 15 amino acids. CDR1 is SGHAT, CDR2 FQNNGV, per germline. CDR3 in amino acids: CASSLDGTGSGELFF. The CDR3 bases are TGTGCCAGCAGCTTAGACGGCACAGGGTCCGGGGAGCTGTTTTTT.

This chain joins TRBV19 and TRBJ1-4; 8 bases are a match to TRBD1. The J segment lost 8 bases and the V segment lost 7 bases, leaving 9 bases of the junction unmatched. The V gene's germline CDR1 is LNHDA and CDR2 SQIVND (reference sequence). The CDR3 length is 14 residues. The CDR3 here is CASTSGGQWEKLFF. CDR3 DNA sequence: TGTGCCAGTACCTCAGGGGGCCAATGGGAAAAACTGTTTTTT.

This clone has just one count. The chain is built from TRBV9 and TRBJ1-5; D remains unclear. The V end lost 0 bases, the J end lost 4 bases, and 17 bases lay between the germline ends. Germline-derived CDR1 and CDR2 are SGDLS and YYNGEE. The CDR3 is made up of 17 amino acids. This CDR3 reads CASSVEPPKGRNQPQHF. DNA for the CDR3: TGTGCCAGCAGCGTAGAGCCCCCGAAAGGGCGGAATCAGCCCCAGCATTTT.

This chain uses TRBV6-1 with TRBJ1-1, with D perhaps TRBD1 (6 bases). Trimming cost V 4 bases and J 1 base, with 13 bases left between them. The V gene's germline CDR1 is MNHNS and CDR2 SASEGT. This CDR3 has 15 amino acids. The CDR3 DNA follows: TGTGCCAGCAGTGGCAACACAGGGAAGAACACTGAAGCTTTCTTT. Protein product: CASSGNTGKNTEAFF.